This TCR beta chain was sequenced in a study of blood T cell repertoires in COVID-19. About the study: Sites in the United States, Italy and Spain provided acute and convalescent COVID-19 samples. PBMCs, B-cell-depleted T cells, or T cells were the source of the cDNA or gDNA that made up the material.

The CDR3 is made up of 16 amino acids. In germline, CDR1 is LGHDT, CDR2 YNNKEL (reference sequence). V was pared by 3 bases and J by 0 bases, with 11 bases between. In the source study's methods: Amplification from reference gene primers served as the basis for estimated nucleated cell counts. Some clones are missing from TCRdb's copy, which holds only in-frame ones; the method was immunoSEQ multiplex PCR. That table supplies the V and J calls and clone size; D and trimming were determined from the DNA. The sample comprises about 110,000 clones, 72% of which are singletons, and around 7.3% rests with the top ten.

The gene calls are TRBV3-1 (or the pseudogene TRBV3-2) and TRBJ2-2, with unresolved D. Specimen: peripheral blood. The clonotype was recovered from a woman between 55 and 75 years old with acute or convalescent COVID-19. CDR3 residues: CASSQRKRANTGELFF. In DNA form, the CDR3 reads TGTGCCAGCAGCCAGAGGAAGCGAGCGAACACCGGGGAGCTGTTTTTT.